The clone carrying this T cell receptor beta chain was picked up many times. Its cognate antigen is unknown. The source of the sample is a study of spatial heterogeneity in lung cancer. Study results and limitations: The study found ubiquitous expanded tumor TCRs in blood more at resection than follow-up.

TCRdb passed the 5' RACE reads through MiXCR, listing each CDR3 protein once. The sample has tens of thousands of distinct CDR3 sequences, about 7% seen once. Time point described: sample taken at primary tumor resection. V shed 1 base, J shed 7 bases, and the junction held 10 bases outside the gene matches. CDR3 length: 16 residues. Germline assignment: CDR1 SGHTA and CDR2 FQGNSA. This specimen consisted of PBMCs, obtained at surgery. The clonotype was recovered from a male donor with early-stage non-small cell lung cancer. The rearrangement uses TRBV7-2 and TRBJ2-3; TRBD2 matches at 8 bases. DNA for the CDR3: TGTGCCAGCAGCTTAGAGGGGGTAAGCGGGAGAAATACGCAGTATTTT. Translated: CASSLEGVSGRNTQYF.